A single sample is the source of the 5 T cell receptor beta chains below, sequenced in a study of T cell responses to AZD1222 COVID-19 vaccine. TCRdb's copy holds only in-frame clones and misses some; the assay was immunoSEQ multiplex PCR. The data show tens of thousands of clones, almost 90% seen once. The material was peripheral blood, obtained 28 days after the second AZD1222 dose. The receptors shown here come from an adult who received the AZD1222 COVID-19 vaccine.

J is TRBJ2-3 and V is TRBV19; 9 bases match TRBD2. There are 16 residues in the CDR3. With V trimmed by 5 bases and J by 2 bases, 8 bases remained unmatched. CDR1 is LNHDA, CDR2 SQIVND, per germline (reference sequence). The CDR3 DNA follows: TGTGCCAGTAGTCCTCAGGTAGCGGGGGCCACAGATACGCAGTATTTT. It encodes CASSPQVAGATDTQYF.

The sample holds a few counts of this clone. The V gene is TRBV5-1, the J gene TRBJ2-1; D is possibly TRBD1 (6 bases). The ends were cut back, 0 bases at V and 9 bases at J, with 10 bases in the middle. The CDR3 loop spans 13 amino acids. Looked up from germline, CDR1 is SGHRS and CDR2 is YFSETQ. The CDR3 nucleotides are TGCGCCAGCAGCTTGGACAGGGAAGGTGAGCAGTTCTTC. Translated, it gives CASSLDREGEQFF.

This clone was seen just once. V gene TRBV29-1 combines with J gene TRBJ2-1; no clear D. Germline CDR1 and CDR2: SQVTM and ANQGSEA. The CDR3 runs 10 residues. V was cut by 4 bases and J by 10 bases, with 8 bases left in between. Here the CDR3 reads CSVVAAEQFF. In nucleotides, the CDR3 is TGCAGCGTTGTGGCGGCGGAGCAGTTCTTC.

This clone is a singleton in its sample. V and J are TRBV9 and TRBJ2-1; 8 bases fit TRBD2. V gave up 0 bases and J gave up 2 bases; unmatched junction bases: 1. The germline gives CDR1 SGDLS, CDR2 YYNGEE. The length of the CDR3 is 15 residues. CDR3 bases: TGTGCCAGCAGCGTAGGGGGACTAGCCTACAATGAGCAGTTCTTC. Translating it yields CASSVGGLAYNEQFF.

CDR3 region: CASSFVGRPNTGELFF. In DNA form, the CDR3 reads TGTGCCAGCAGCTTTGTCGGGAGACCGAACACCGGGGAGCTGTTTTTT. V gene TRBV11-3 combines with J gene TRBJ2-2; D perhaps matches TRBD2 (6 bases). V dropped 3 bases and J dropped 0 bases, with 11 bases sitting between them. Per germline, CDR1 SGHNT and CDR2 YENEEA. This CDR3 region has 16 residues.